These 12 T cell receptor beta chains were all obtained from the same sample, sequenced in a study of human T cells and chemical hapten exposure. Time point given: healthy volunteer bleed at 6 weeks. Unseparated into fractions, whole blood served as the source from which total RNA was extracted. TCRdb analysed the RACE reads with MiXCR anew, one entry per CDR3 protein. The repertoire consists of over 35,000 distinct CDR3 sequences, with about 4% occurring once and the leading ten covering around 6%. Sequenced input: whole blood. The source of these receptors is a human donor in good health. Some clones in this sample may be carry-over from other donors' samples.

This clonotype came up a few times. V gene TRBV30 combines with J gene TRBJ1-3; D not certain. V dropped 4 bases and J dropped 4 bases, with 5 bases sitting between them. Germline CDR1 is GTSNPN and CDR2 is SVGIG (reference sequence). The CDR3 is 11 amino acids. CDR3: CAWKTGNTIYF. The CDR3 DNA follows: TGTGCCTGGAAAACAGGAAACACCATATATTTT.

The chain has TRBV15 and TRBJ2-7; 10 nucleotides agree with TRBD1. This CDR3 has 15 amino acids. V lost 2 bases and J lost 3; bases outside the gene matches: 4. The germline gives CDR1 LNHNV, CDR2 YYDKDF (reference sequence). The CDR3 bases are TGTGCCACCAGCAGACCTGGACAGGGGGACTACGAGCAGTACTTC. It yields the protein CATSRPGQGDYEQYF.

Only a few counts were recorded for this clonotype. CDR3 in amino acids: CASSPHASGVSTDTQYF. The CDR3 nucleotides read TGCGCCAGCAGCCCCCACGCTAGCGGGGTTAGCACAGATACGCAGTATTTT. This chain uses TRBV5-1 with TRBJ2-3, with 9 positions matching TRBD2. The trim removed 4 bases at V and 0 bases at J, leaving 9 bases unmatched. Germline V gene sequence: CDR1 SGHRS, CDR2 YFSETQ. CDR3 length equals 17 residues.

The rearrangement uses TRBV20-1 and TRBJ2-7; tentatively, D is TRBD2 (5 bases). Trimming cost V 5 bases and J 6 bases, with 23 bases left between them. Germline V lookup: CDR1 DFQATT, CDR2 SNEGSKA (reference sequence). The CDR3 has 15 residues. CDR3 DNA: TGCAGTGCTCCCCGGTGGGCCCAACGAGGGAGCGAGCAGTACTTC. Its translation is CSAPRWAQRGSEQYF.

This clonotype appeared many times. The chain employs TRBV12-3 or TRBV12-4 and TRBJ2-3, with 11 bases matching TRBD2. The V segment lost 6 bases and the J segment 0 bases; nucleotides outside the gene matches: 11. The CDR3 spans 18 residues. CDR3: CASSRGLAVPTSTDTQYF. In nucleotides, the CDR3 is TGTGCCAGCAGCCGGGGACTAGCGGTACCCACAAGCACAGATACGCAGTATTTT.

This clonotype was detected a few times. V usage is TRBV12-3 or TRBV12-4 and J usage is TRBJ1-1; 8 nucleotides align to TRBD1. Trimming took 7 bases from V and 1 from J; bases not matched to a gene: 11. This CDR3 is 16 amino acids long. In DNA, the CDR3 is TGTGCCAGCACCAACCCAGGGGGCAGGGGGAACACTGAAGCTTTCTTT. Its translation is CASTNPGGRGNTEAFF.

This CDR3 reads CASSEWPGIEYEQYF. The CDR3 DNA is TGTGCCAGCAGTGAATGGCCAGGAATAGAATACGAGCAGTACTTC. The chain joins TRBV25-1 to TRBJ2-7; no reliable D call. Germline CDR1 MGHDK, CDR2 SYGVNS. V was trimmed by 1 base and J by 4 bases, leaving 14 bases between them. The CDR3 consists of 15 residues.

This clonotype was seen many times. V and J are TRBV30 and TRBJ2-3; tentative D call: TRBD2 (5 bases). Germline assignment: CDR1 GTSNPN and CDR2 SVGIG (reference sequence). This CDR3 contains 12 residues. The CDR3 loop is CAAGEYTDTQYF. The CDR3 DNA follows: TGTGCTGCCGGGGAGTACACAGATACGCAGTATTTT.

This clonotype has ten or more counts. This chain uses TRBV20-1 with TRBJ1-2; D gene unclear. V lost 3 bases to trimming and J lost 6 bases, with 14 bases between them. The CDR3 is made up of 13 amino acids. Germline loops: CDR1 DFQATT, CDR2 SNEGSKA (reference sequence). For the CDR3, the DNA is TGCAGTGCTAGGGGCGGCCTTGTCCATGGCTACACCTTC. It encodes CSARGGLVHGYTF.

In its sample, this clonotype was seen many times. The V gene is TRBV7-2, the J gene TRBJ2-7, with TRBD2 identical over 8 bases. The V segment lost 0 bases and the J segment 5 bases; nucleotides outside the gene matches: 12. The CDR3 spans 17 residues. Germline values: CDR1 SGHTA, CDR2 FQGNSA. The CDR3 reads CASSLAQGGLASNEQYF. DNA of the CDR3: TGTGCCAGCAGCTTAGCGCAGGGAGGACTAGCTAGTAACGAGCAGTACTTC.

For this clonotype: This may arise from a read error, as a much more abundant clone is one base away. The rearrangement uses TRBV7-9 and TRBJ2-5; unclear D gene. Germline V gives CDR1 SEHNR, CDR2 FQNEAQ (reference sequence). This CDR3 region has 16 residues. Trimming took off 1 base at V and 3 bases at J, with 15 bases between the two ends. The CDR3 bases are TGTGCCAGCAGCTTAGGTAGCCGGGTAATCGAAGAGACCCAGTACTTC. Protein product: CASSLGSRVIEETQYF.

This clonotype appeared many times. V usage is TRBV15 and J usage is TRBJ2-7; D is possibly TRBD1 (6 bases). Trimming removed 0 bases at V and 6 bases at J, with 21 bases between. CDR3 size: 17 residues. CDR1 and CDR2 (germline): LNHNV, YYDKDF (reference sequence). In DNA, the CDR3 is TGTGCCACCAGCAGAGATCTAAAAACAGGGAGTCCCCCCGAGCAGTACTTC. Encoded protein: CATSRDLKTGSPPEQYF.